The next 15 T cell receptor beta chains were all read from a single sample in a study of blood T cell repertoires in COVID-19. Assay used: immunoSEQ multiplex PCR; TCRdb lists only in-frame clones, some missing. The sample lists hundreds of thousands of clones; 80% to 95% were seen once. The sample comprised PBMCs or T cells enriched from blood (not recorded which). Receptors were obtained from a woman aged 18-29 years who had recovered from COVID-19.

V is TRBV3-1 (or the pseudogene TRBV3-2) and J is TRBJ1-2, with TRBD1 identical over 8 bases. The germline gives CDR1 LGHDT, CDR2 YNNKEL (reference sequence). This CDR3 contains 13 residues. Trimming took 6 bases from V and 5 from J; bases not matched to a gene: 5. CDR3 sequence: CASRLTGAYGYTF. For the CDR3, the DNA is TGTGCCAGCAGACTGACAGGGGCGTATGGCTACACCTTC.

V and J are TRBV5-4 and TRBJ2-3, with 11 bases that match TRBD2. V lost 4 bases to trimming and J lost 6 bases; unmatched junction nucleotides: 13. The CDR3 totals 17 residues. CDR1 and CDR2 (germline): SGHNT, YYREEE (reference sequence). The CDR3, as DNA: TGTGCCAGCAGCCCTTCCGTCACTAGCGGGAGTTGGGATACGCAGTATTTT. Translation gives CASSPSVTSGSWDTQYF.

This clone occurred a few times. V is TRBV7-3 and J is TRBJ2-2, with D hard to call. The CDR3 spans 14 residues. From germline, CDR1 is SGHTA and CDR2 FQGTGA. Trimming stripped 2 bases from V and 1 base from J, with 5 bases between. In nucleotides, the CDR3 is TGTGCCAGCAGCTTAGCGGTGAACACCGGGGAGCTGTTTTTT. This sequence encodes CASSLAVNTGELFF. Looking up the rest from reference TRBV7-3 and TRBJ2-2 gives the full variable domain: GAGVSQTPSNKVTEKGKYVELRCDPISGHTALYWYRQSLGQGPEFLIYFQGTGAADDSGLPNDRFFAVRPEGSVSTLKIQRTERGDSAVYLCASSLAVNTGELFFGEGSRLTVL.

This clone showed up just once. V usage is TRBV19 and J usage is TRBJ2-5, with 8 bases that match TRBD2. CDR3 length: 13 residues. Trimming at V came to 9 bases and at J to 5 bases, leaving 8 bases not matched to a gene. Germline-derived CDR1 and CDR2 are LNHDA and SQIVND (reference sequence). Written as DNA, the CDR3 is TGTGCCAGCTCTGACCGGGGGGGCGAGACCCAGTACTTC. Amino acid sequence: CASSDRGGETQYF. Looking up the rest from reference TRBV19 and TRBJ2-5 gives the full variable domain: DGGITQSPKYLFRKEGQNVTLSCEQNLNHDAMYWYRQDPGQGLRLIYYSQIVNDFQKGDIAEGYSVSREKKESFPLTVTSAQKNPTAFYLCASSDRGGETQYFGPGTRLLVL.

This sequence joins TRBV7-9 and TRBJ2-7, with 9 bases matching TRBD2. After removal of 1 base from V and 2 bases from J, the junction contained 0 bases not matched to a gene. The CDR3 runs to 14 residues. Germline CDR1 and CDR2: SEHNR and FQNEAQ (reference sequence). CDR3: CASSLGGGAYEQYF. The CDR3 nucleotides read TGTGCCAGCAGCTTAGGCGGGGGGGCCTACGAGCAGTACTTC.

The gene calls are TRBV18 and TRBJ1-3; TRBD1 matches 7 bases. The length of the CDR3 is 20 residues. The V gene's germline CDR1 is KGHSH and CDR2 LQKENI. The V gene end was trimmed by 2 bases and the J gene end by 0 bases; junction bases not matched to a gene: 16. This CDR3 reads CASSPWGPQGILTSGNTIYF. CDR3 DNA: TGTGCCAGCTCACCATGGGGGCCACAGGGGATCCTAACCTCTGGAAACACCATATATTTT.

CDR3 bases: TGCGCCAGCAGCTTGAAGGGAGCCACCGGGGAGCTGTTTTTT. Translation: CASSLKGATGELFF. The chain is built from TRBV5-1 and TRBJ2-2; D possibly corresponds to TRBD2 (5 bases). The V gene's germline CDR1 is SGHRS and CDR2 YFSETQ. V was shortened by 1 base and J by 4 bases, with 8 bases between the two germline ends. This CDR3 is 14 amino acids long.

The chain recombines TRBV12-5 with TRBJ1-2; D is uncertain. CDR3 length: 14 amino acids. The V and J ends lost 6 bases and 4 bases respectively, with 15 bases between them. Germline loops: CDR1 LGHNT, CDR2 FRNRAP. CDR3 nucleotides: TGTGCTAGTGGAGGACTTTCCGAGGGCTATGGCTACACCTTC. Translation gives CASGGLSEGYGYTF.

This rearrangement joins TRBV11-2 to TRBJ2-7; perhaps TRBD2 as D (6 bases). With 5 bases removed from V and 3 bases from J, the gap between germline ends came to 17 bases. The V gene's germline CDR1 is SGHAT and CDR2 FQNNGV. CDR3 length: 15 residues. The CDR3 protein is CASSTSWRGGYEQYF. CDR3 sequence (DNA): TGTGCCAGCAGCACCTCATGGAGGGGAGGCTACGAGCAGTACTTC.

This sequence joins TRBV18 and TRBJ2-1; 11 positions agree with TRBD1. The CDR3 has 16 amino acids. Unmatched junction bases numbered 11, after V lost 6 bases and J lost 7 bases. CDR1 KGHSH and CDR2 LQKENI come from the germline V gene. The CDR3 loop is CASSPPPGQGGNEQFF. In nucleotides, the CDR3 is TGTGCCAGCTCCCCTCCACCGGGACAGGGGGGAAATGAGCAGTTCTTC.

This clone was observed once. The V gene is TRBV27, the J gene TRBJ1-5; 7 positions match TRBD1. The length of the CDR3 is 16 residues. Germline V gives CDR1 MNHEY, CDR2 SMNVEV (reference sequence). V was pared by 5 bases and J by 1 base, with 8 bases of the junction left unmatched. CDR3 nucleotide sequence: TGTGCCAGCAGTCTTACAGGGGTGGGGAGCAATCAGCCCCAGCATTTT. The encoded protein is CASSLTGVGSNQPQHF.

J is TRBJ1-1 and V is TRBV27; unclear D gene. Between the trimmed V and J ends, which lost 9 bases and 0 bases, there was a span of 11 bases. Per the germline V gene, CDR1 is MNHEY and CDR2 is SMNVEV (reference sequence). The CDR3 consists of 13 residues. Here the CDR3 DNA reads TGTGCCAGTAAGAGGCACATGAACACTGAAGCTTTCTTT. Translated: CASKRHMNTEAFF.

This sequence joins TRBV6-5 and TRBJ2-3, with 12 bases lining up with TRBD2. CDR3 length: 15 amino acids. CDR1 MNHEY and CDR2 SVGAGI come from the germline V gene. J lost 4 bases, V lost 7 bases, and 6 bases had no gene match. The CDR3 DNA sequence: TGTGCCAGCACTGTGACTAGCGGGAGCCCAGATACGCAGTATTTT. Translation: CASTVTSGSPDTQYF.

The chain is built from TRBV11-2 and TRBJ2-2, with 8 bases fitting TRBD2. CDR1 is SGHAT and CDR2 is FQNNGV in the germline V gene. Trimming took 1 base from V and 5 from J; bases not matched to a gene: 3. This CDR3 comprises 15 residues. CDR3: CASSLAGGETGELFF. The CDR3 coding sequence is TGTGCCAGCAGCTTAGCGGGGGGGGAAACCGGGGAGCTGTTTTTT.

The genes are TRBV19 and TRBJ1-6; D uncertain. The CDR3 is made up of 17 amino acids. The V gene's germline CDR1 is LNHDA and CDR2 SQIVND (reference sequence). V shed 5 bases and J shed 9 bases, with 23 bases lying between them. The DNA of the CDR3 is TGTGCCAGTAGTGATATCCGGTCTCTTGAGGTCGGTTCACCCCTCCACTTT. Translated, it gives CASSDIRSLEVGSPLHF.